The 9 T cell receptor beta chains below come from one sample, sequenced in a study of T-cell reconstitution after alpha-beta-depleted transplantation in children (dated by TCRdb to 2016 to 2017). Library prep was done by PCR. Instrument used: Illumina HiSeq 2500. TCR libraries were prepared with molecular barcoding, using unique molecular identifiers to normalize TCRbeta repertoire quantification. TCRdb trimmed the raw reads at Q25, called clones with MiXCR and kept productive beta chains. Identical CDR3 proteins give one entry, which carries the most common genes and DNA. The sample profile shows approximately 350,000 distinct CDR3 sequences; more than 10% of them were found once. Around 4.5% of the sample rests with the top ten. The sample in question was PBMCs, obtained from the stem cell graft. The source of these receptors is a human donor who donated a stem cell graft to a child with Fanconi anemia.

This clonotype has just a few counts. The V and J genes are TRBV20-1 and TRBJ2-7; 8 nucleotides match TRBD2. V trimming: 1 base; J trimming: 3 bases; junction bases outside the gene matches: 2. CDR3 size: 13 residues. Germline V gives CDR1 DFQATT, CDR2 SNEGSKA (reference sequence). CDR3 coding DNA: TGCAGTGCTAGAGGAGCGGGGGACTACGAGCAGTACTTC. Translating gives CSARGAGDYEQYF.

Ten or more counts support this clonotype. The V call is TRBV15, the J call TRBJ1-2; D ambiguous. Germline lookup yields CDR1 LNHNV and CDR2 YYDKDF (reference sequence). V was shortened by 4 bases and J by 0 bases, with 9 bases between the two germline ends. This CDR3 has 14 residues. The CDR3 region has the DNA TGTGCCACCAGCAACAGTCTAGCTAACTATGGCTACACCTTC. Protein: CATSNSLANYGYTF. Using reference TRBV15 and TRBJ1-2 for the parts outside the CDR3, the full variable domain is DAMVIQNPRYQVTQFGKPVTLSCSQTLNHNVMYWYQQKSSQAPKLLFHYYDKDFNNEADTPDNFQSRRPNTSFCFLDIRSPGLGDTAMYLCATSNSLANYGYTFGSGTRLTVV.

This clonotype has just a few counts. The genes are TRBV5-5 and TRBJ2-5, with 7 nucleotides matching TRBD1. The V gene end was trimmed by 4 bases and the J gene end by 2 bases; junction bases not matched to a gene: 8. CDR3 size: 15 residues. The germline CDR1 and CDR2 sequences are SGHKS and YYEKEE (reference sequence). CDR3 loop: CASSLEGTAQETQYF. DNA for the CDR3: TGTGCCAGCAGCCTAGAAGGGACAGCACAAGAGACCCAGTACTTC.

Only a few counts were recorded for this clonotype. Here the CDR3 reads CASSLFYPGTAVNEKLFF. CDR3 nucleotide sequence: TGTGCCAGCAGCCTATTTTATCCCGGGACAGCCGTAAATGAAAAACTGTTTTTT. The chain employs TRBV11-2 and TRBJ1-4; 7 bases map to TRBD1. The CDR3 has 18 amino acids. In germline, CDR1 is SGHAT, CDR2 FQNNGV. Unmatched junction bases numbered 17, after V lost 5 bases and J lost 5 bases.

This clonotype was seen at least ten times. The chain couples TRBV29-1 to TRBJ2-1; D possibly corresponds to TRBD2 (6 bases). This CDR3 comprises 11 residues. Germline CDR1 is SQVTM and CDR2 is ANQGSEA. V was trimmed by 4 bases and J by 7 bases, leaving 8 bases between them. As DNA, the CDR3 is TGCAGCGTTGTGACTAGAAATGAGCAGTTCTTC. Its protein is CSVVTRNEQFF.

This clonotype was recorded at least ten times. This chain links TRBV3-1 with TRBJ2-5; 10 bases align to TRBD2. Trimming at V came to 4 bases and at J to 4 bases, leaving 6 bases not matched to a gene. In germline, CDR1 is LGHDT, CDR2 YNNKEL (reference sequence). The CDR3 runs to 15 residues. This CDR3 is CASSRSSGGAETQYF. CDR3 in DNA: TGTGCCAGCAGCCGTTCTAGCGGGGGCGCAGAGACCCAGTACTTC.

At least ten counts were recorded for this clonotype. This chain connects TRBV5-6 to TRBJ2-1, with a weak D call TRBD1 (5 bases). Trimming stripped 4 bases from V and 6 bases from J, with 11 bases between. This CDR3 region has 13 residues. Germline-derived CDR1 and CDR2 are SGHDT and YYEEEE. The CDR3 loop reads CASSRRQGNEQFF. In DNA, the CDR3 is TGTGCCAGCAGCCGGCGCCAGGGCAATGAGCAGTTCTTC. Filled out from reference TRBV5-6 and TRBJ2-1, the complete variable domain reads DAGVTQSPTHLIKTRGQQVTLRCSPKSGHDTVSWYQQALGQGPQFIFQYYEEEERQRGNFPDRFSGHQFPNYSSELNVNALLLGDSALYLCASSRRQGNEQFFGPGTRLTVL.

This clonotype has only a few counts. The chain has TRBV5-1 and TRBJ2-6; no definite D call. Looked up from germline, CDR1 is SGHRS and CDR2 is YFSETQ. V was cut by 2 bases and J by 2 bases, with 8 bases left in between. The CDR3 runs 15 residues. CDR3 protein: CASSFLGPGANVLTF. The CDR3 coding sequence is TGCGCCAGCAGCTTTCTGGGCCCTGGGGCCAACGTCCTGACTTTC.

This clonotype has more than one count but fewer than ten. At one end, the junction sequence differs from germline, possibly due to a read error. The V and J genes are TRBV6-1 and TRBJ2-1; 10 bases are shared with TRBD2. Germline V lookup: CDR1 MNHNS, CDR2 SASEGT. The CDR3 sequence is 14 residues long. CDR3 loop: CAGSGGAFSNEQFF. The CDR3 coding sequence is TGTGCCGGCAGCGGGGGGGCCTTTTCTAATGAGCAGTTCTTC.